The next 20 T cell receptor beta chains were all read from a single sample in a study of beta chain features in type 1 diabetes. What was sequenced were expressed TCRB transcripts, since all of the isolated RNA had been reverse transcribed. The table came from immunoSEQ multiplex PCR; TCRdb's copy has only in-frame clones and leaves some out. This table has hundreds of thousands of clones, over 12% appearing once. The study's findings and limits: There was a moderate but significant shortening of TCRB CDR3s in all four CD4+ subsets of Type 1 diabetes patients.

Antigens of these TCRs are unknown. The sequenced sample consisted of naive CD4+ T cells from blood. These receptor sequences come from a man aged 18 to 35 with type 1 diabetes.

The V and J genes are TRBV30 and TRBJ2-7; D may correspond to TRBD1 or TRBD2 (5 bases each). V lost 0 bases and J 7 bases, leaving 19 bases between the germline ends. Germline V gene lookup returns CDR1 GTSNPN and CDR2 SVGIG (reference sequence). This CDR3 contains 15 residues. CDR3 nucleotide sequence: TGTGCCTGGAGTGTACTAGGGGCCTCTCAGGGTGAGCAGTACTTC. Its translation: CAWSVLGASQGEQYF.

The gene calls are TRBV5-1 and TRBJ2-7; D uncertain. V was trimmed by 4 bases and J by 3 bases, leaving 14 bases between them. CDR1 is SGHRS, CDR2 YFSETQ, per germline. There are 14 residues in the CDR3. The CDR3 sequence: CASSVLDLNYEQYF. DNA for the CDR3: TGCGCCAGCAGCGTTCTCGACCTCAACTACGAGCAGTACTTC.

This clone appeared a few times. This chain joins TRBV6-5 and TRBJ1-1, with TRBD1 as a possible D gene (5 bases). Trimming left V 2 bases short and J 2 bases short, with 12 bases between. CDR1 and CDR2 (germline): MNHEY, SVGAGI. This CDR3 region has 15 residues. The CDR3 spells CASSYRGRENTEAFF. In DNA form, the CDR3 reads TGTGCCAGCAGTTACAGGGGACGGGAAAACACTGAAGCTTTCTTT.

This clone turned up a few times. The CDR3 DNA is TGTGCCAGCAGCCAAGATCAAACAGGGGGCACGGACGAGCAGTACTTC. It specifies CASSQDQTGGTDEQYF. V and J are TRBV4-2 and TRBJ2-7, with 9 bases fitting TRBD1. The CDR3 has 16 amino acids. The ends lost 0 bases at V and 5 bases at J; junction bases unmatched: 8. Germline CDR1 LGHNA, CDR2 YNFKEQ.

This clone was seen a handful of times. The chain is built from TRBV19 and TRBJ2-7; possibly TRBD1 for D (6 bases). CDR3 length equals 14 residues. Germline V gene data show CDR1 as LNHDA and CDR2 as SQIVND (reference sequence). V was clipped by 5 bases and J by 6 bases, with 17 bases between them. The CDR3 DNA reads TGTGCCAGTAGTGCAGGACAGCCCACTGGCGAGCAGTACTTC. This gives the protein CASSAGQPTGEQYF. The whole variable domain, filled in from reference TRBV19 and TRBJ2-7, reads DGGITQSPKYLFRKEGQNVTLSCEQNLNHDAMYWYRQDPGQGLRLIYYSQIVNDFQKGDIAEGYSVSREKKESFPLTVTSAQKNPTAFYLCASSAGQPTGEQYFGPGTRLTVT.

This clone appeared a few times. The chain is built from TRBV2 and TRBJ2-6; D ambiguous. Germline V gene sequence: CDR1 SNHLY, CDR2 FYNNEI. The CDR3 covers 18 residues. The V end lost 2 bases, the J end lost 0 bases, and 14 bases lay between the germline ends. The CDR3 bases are TGTGCCAGCAGTGAAATCCTAAACACTCACTCTGGGGCCAACGTCCTGACTTTC. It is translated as CASSEILNTHSGANVLTF. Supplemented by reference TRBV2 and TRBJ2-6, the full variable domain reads EPEVTQTPSHQVTQMGQEVILRCVPISNHLYFYWYRQILGQKVEFLVSFYNNEISEKSEIFDDQFSVERPDGSNFTLKIRSTKLEDSAMYFCASSEILNTHSGANVLTFGAGSRLTVL.

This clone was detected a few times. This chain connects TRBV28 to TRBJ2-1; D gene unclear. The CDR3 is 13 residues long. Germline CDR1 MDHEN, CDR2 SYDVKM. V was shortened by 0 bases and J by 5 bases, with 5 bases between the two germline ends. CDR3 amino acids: CASSLWPHNEQFF. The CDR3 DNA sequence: TGTGCCAGCAGTTTATGGCCGCACAATGAGCAGTTCTTC.

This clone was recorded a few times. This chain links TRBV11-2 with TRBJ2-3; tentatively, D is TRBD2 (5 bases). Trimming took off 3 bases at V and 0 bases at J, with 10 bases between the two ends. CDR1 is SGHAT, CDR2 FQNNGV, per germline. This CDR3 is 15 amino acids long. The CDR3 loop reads CASSLERSSTDTQYF. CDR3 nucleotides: TGTGCCAGCAGCTTGGAGCGGTCTAGCACAGATACGCAGTATTTT.

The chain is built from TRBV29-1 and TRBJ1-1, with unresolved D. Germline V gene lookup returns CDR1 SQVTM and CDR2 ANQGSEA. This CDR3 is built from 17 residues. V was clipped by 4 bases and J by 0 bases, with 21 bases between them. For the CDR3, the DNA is TGCAGCGTTGCACCGGGCCCCTGGAGAAAGCTGAACACTGAAGCTTTCTTT. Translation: CSVAPGPWRKLNTEAFF.

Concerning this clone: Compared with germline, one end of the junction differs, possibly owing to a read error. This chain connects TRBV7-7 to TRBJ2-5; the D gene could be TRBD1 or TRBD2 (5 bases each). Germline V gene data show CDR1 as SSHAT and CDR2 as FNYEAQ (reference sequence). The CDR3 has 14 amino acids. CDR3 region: CASSLAPIRGAQYF. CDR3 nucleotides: TGTGCTAGCAGCTTAGCGCCAATTAGAGGGGCCCAGTACTTC.

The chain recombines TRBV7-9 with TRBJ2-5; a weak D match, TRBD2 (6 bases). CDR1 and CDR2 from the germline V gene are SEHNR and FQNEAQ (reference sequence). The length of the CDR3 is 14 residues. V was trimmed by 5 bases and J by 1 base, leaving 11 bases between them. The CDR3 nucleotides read TGTGCCAGCAGCCTATCGGGGGTCCAAGAGACCCAGTACTTC. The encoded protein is CASSLSGVQETQYF.

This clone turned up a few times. The CDR3 DNA reads TGTGCCAGCAGGAATAGCGGGGGAACCTACGAGCAGTACTTC. Amino acid sequence: CASRNSGGTYEQYF. V is TRBV7-2 and J is TRBJ2-7, with 9 bases fitting TRBD2. Germline CDR1 is SGHTA and CDR2 is FQGNSA. The CDR3 is made up of 14 amino acids. V was pared by 6 bases and J by 2 bases, with 5 bases of the junction left unmatched.

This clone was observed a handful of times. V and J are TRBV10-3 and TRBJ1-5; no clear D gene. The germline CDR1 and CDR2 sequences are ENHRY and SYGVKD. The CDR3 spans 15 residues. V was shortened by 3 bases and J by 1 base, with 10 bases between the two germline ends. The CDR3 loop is CAISDGSPSNQPQHF. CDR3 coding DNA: TGTGCCATCAGTGACGGGTCTCCAAGCAATCAGCCCCAGCATTTT.

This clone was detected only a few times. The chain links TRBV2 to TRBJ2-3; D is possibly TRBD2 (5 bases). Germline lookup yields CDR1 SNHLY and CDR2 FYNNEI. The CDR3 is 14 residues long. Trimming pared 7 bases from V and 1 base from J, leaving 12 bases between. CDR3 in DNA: TGTGCCAGCACGCGGGTAACGGGCACAGATACGCAGTATTTT. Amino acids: CASTRVTGTDTQYF.

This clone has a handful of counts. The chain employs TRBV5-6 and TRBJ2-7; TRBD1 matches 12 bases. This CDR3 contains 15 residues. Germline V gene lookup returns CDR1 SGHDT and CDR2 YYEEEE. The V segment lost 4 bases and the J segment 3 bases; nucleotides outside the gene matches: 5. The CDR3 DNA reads TGTGCCAGCAGCCCAGGGACAGGGGGCATCTACGAGCAGTACTTC. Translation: CASSPGTGGIYEQYF.

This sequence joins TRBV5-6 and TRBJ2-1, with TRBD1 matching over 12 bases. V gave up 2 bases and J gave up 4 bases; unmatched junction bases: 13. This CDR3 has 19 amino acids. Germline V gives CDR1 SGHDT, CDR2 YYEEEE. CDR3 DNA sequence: TGTGCCAGCAGCTTCCTGTCTCCGGGACAGGGGGCGCGGTACAATGAGCAGTTCTTC. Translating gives CASSFLSPGQGARYNEQFF.

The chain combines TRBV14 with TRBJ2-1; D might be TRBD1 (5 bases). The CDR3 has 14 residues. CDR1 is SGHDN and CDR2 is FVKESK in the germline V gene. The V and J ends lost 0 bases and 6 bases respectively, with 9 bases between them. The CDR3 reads CASSQDRARNEQFF. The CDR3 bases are TGTGCCAGCAGCCAAGACAGGGCCCGCAATGAGCAGTTCTTC.

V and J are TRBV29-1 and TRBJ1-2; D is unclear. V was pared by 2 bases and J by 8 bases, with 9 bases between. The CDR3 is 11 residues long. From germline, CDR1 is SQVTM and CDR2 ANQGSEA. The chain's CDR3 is CSVESVGGYTF. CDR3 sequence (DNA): TGCAGCGTTGAAAGCGTAGGGGGCTACACCTTC.

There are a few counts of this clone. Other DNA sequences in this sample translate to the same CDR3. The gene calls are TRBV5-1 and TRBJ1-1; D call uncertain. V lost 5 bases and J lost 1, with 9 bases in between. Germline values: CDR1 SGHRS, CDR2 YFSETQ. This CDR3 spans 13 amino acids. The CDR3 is CASSPEGNTEAFF. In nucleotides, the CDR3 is TGCGCCAGCAGTCCGGAAGGGAACACTGAAGCTTTCTTT.

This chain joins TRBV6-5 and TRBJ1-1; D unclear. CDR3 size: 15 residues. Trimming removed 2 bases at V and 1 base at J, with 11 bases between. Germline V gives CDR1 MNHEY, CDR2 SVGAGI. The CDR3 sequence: CASSYGWAGNTEAFF. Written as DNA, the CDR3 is TGTGCCAGCAGTTACGGTTGGGCAGGGAACACTGAAGCTTTCTTT.